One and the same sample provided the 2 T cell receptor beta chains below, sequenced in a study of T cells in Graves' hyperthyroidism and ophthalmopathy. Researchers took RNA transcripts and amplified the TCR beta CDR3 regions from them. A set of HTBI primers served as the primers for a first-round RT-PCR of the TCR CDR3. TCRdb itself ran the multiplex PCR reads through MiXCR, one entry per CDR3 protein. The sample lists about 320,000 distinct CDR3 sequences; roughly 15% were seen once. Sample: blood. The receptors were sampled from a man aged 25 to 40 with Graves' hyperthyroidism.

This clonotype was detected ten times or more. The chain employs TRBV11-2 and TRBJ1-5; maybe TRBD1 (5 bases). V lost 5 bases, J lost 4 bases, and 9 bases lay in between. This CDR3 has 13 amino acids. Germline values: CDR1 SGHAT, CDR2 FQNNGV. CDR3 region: CASSLNRNQPQHF. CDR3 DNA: TGTGCCAGCAGCCTGAACAGGAATCAGCCCCAGCATTTT.

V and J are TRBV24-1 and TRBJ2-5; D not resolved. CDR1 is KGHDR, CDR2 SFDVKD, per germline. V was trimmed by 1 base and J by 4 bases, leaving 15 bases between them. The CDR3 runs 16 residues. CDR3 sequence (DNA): TGTGCCACCAGTGATTTATCCTTTGGCGGTCGAGAGACCCAGTACTTC. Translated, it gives CATSDLSFGGRETQYF.